This TCR beta chain was documented in a study of persistence of HIV-infected CD4 T cells. Study-wide context: CD4+ T cells responding to CMV or HIV-1 Gag were isolated.

This was the immunoSEQ version 4 assay in survey mode. Only in-frame clones appear in the TCRdb table, and some are missing; sequencing was by immunoSEQ multiplex PCR. The sample yields 25,000 to 35,000 clones, roughly 75% seen once. Points on this clone: Its specificity is not known.

Study-wide findings and caveats: Antigen-responding cells were enriched for degenerate expanded CDR3beta sequences.

Lysates of CMV-infected fibroblasts at about 10 ug/mL stimulated these cells. CD40L/CD69 double-negative CD45RO-high memory CD4+ T cells were collected. For at least 4 years, plasma HIV-1 RNA was undetectable (<50 copies/mL). Inclusion required CMV-positive serology and CD4+ counts above 400 cells/uL. The CDR3 is 18 amino acids. Per the germline V gene, CDR1 is SGHDN and CDR2 is FVKESK. The J segment lost 5 bases and the V segment lost 0 bases, leaving 13 bases of the junction unmatched. The specimen comprised CD4+ T cells sorted from PBMCs after approximately 20-hour stimulation, sampled from a patient who received antiretroviral therapy. This clonotype was sampled from an adult woman with HIV who was CMV-seropositive. The chain is built from TRBV14 and TRBJ2-5, with 9 nucleotides matching TRBD1. CDR3 region: CASSQDQLLQGAAETQYF. CDR3 nucleotides: TGTGCCAGCAGCCAAGACCAACTACTACAGGGGGCGGCGGAGACCCAGTACTTC.